A single sample is the source of the 9 T cell receptor beta chains below, sequenced in a study of regulatory T cells in long-lasting Graves disease (dated by TCRdb to 2020 to 2023). The sample's time point label, decoded: newly diagnosed GD, antithyroid drugs for less than 3 months. For both TCR sequencing and RNA sequencing, RNA was extracted from PBMCs using TRIzol. Library construction relied on multiplex PCR. Sequenced on an Illumina HiSeq 4000. TCR beta libraries were built with iRepertoire HTBI primers and Arm-PCR amplification of CDR3 regions. Clones were called with MiXCR by TCRdb after fastp trimmed the public reads at Q25, and only in-frame beta chains were retained. Rows are combined by CDR3 protein, so each entry shows the most common genes and DNA. The table for this sample lists under 700,000 distinct CDR3 sequences; 15% to 20% of them were counted only once. The top ten clones comprise about 25% of the sample.

Another study also made use of these data, one on T cells in Graves' hyperthyroidism and ophthalmopathy.

The sample consisted of peripheral blood mononuclear cells (PBMCs), taken at new diagnosis, from a patient treated with antithyroid drugs. The receptors come from a woman aged 40-60 years with Graves disease. Donor details come from another sample of the same person, matched by shared clones.

This clonotype was detected many times. The V gene is TRBV2, the J gene TRBJ2-7, with D possibly TRBD2 on 6 matching bases. CDR3 size: 14 residues. Trimming shortened V by 4 bases and J by 7 bases, and 17 bases separated the two germline ends. CDR1 and CDR2 (germline): SNHLY, FYNNEI. The CDR3 region has the DNA TGTGCCAGCAGTGGGGGGGAGTACTCGGGGGAGCAGTACTTC. Encoded protein: CASSGGEYSGEQYF.

This clonotype was seen many times. The chain is built from TRBV28 and TRBJ1-1; TRBD1 matches 7 bases. The CDR3 runs 12 residues. The J segment lost 3 bases and the V segment lost 10 bases, leaving 5 bases of the junction unmatched. Germline CDR1 MDHEN, CDR2 SYDVKM. CDR3 region: CATLTGDTEAFF. DNA of the CDR3: TGTGCCACCCTAACAGGGGACACTGAAGCTTTCTTT.

The chain joins TRBV5-5 to TRBJ2-2; D possibly corresponds to TRBD2 (5 bases). Germline V CDR1 and CDR2: SGHKS, YYEKEE (reference sequence). The CDR3 loop spans 15 amino acids. V lost 5 bases and J 2 bases, leaving 13 bases between the germline ends. The CDR3 here is CASSIADFNTGELFF. The CDR3 nucleotides read TGTGCCAGCAGTATCGCGGACTTTAACACCGGGGAGCTGTTTTTT. The full variable domain, its missing parts supplied by reference TRBV5-5 and TRBJ2-2, is DAGVTQSPTHLIKTRGQQVTLRCSPISGHKSVSWYQQVLGQGPQFIFQYYEKEERGRGNFPDRFSARQFPNYSSELNVNALLLGDSALYLCASSIADFNTGELFFGEGSRLTVL.

This clonotype occurred many times. This chain uses TRBV7-6 with TRBJ2-2; D gene ambiguous. V was shortened by 1 base and J by 1 base, with 7 bases between the two germline ends. Germline V gene sequence: CDR1 SGHVS, CDR2 FNYEAQ. The CDR3 length is 15 residues. For the CDR3, the DNA is TGTGCCAGCAGCTTAGAAAGGCGGAACACCGGGGAGCTGTTTTTT. Protein: CASSLERRNTGELFF.

This clonotype has at least ten counts. This chain uses TRBV2 with TRBJ2-4; unclear D gene. The CDR3 covers 13 residues. CDR1 and CDR2 from the germline V gene are SNHLY and FYNNEI. Trimming removed 6 bases at V and 0 bases at J, with 6 bases between. The CDR3 nucleotides are TGTGCCAGCAGCCGACTAGCCAAAAACATTCAGTACTTC. Translation: CASSRLAKNIQYF. The full variable domain, in which reference TRBV2 and TRBJ2-4 provide the parts outside the CDR3, is EPEVTQTPSHQVTQMGQEVILRCVPISNHLYFYWYRQILGQKVEFLVSFYNNEISEKSEIFDDQFSVERPDGSNFTLKIRSTKLEDSAMYFCASSRLAKNIQYFGAGTRLSVL.

V is TRBV6-2 or TRBV6-3 and J is TRBJ1-1; 7 positions agree with TRBD1. Per the germline V gene, CDR1 is MNHEY and CDR2 is SVGEGT. J was trimmed by 8 bases and V by 7 bases; bases with no gene match: 4. The CDR3 runs 11 residues. CDR3 loop: CASNRGQEAFF. The CDR3 DNA is TGTGCCAGCAACAGGGGACAGGAAGCTTTCTTT.

This clonotype was seen only a few times. This CDR3 is CASSQSRAPGEQYF. The CDR3 DNA is TGTGCCAGCAGCCAATCCAGGGCACCGGGGGAGCAGTACTTC. The rearrangement links TRBV3-1 to TRBJ2-7; D is tentatively TRBD1 or TRBD2 (5 bases each). Trimming shortened V by 2 bases and J by 7 bases, and 15 bases separated the two germline ends. Germline lookup yields CDR1 LGHDT and CDR2 YNNKEL (reference sequence). This CDR3 has 14 residues.

This clonotype was recorded at least ten times. This chain links TRBV2 with TRBJ2-2, with D possibly being TRBD1 (6 bases). The CDR3 has 14 amino acids. Germline V gene sequence: CDR1 SNHLY, CDR2 FYNNEI. V was trimmed by 6 bases and J by 7 bases, leaving 15 bases between them. The CDR3 is CASSPDRNDGELFF. CDR3 in DNA: TGTGCCAGCAGCCCGGACAGAAATGACGGGGAGCTGTTTTTT.

At least ten counts were recorded for this clonotype. The genes are TRBV20-1 and TRBJ2-5, with D possibly TRBD2 on 7 matching bases. CDR3 length equals 14 residues. V was cut by 6 bases and J by 4 bases, with 18 bases left in between. CDR1 is DFQATT and CDR2 is SNEGSKA in the germline V gene (reference sequence). The CDR3 loop is CSASIGGGRETQYF. The DNA for the CDR3 is TGCAGTGCGTCGATTGGGGGGGGGCGAGAGACCCAGTACTTC.